Following are 27 T cell receptor beta chains from one sample sequenced in a study of T cell responses to AZD1222 COVID-19 vaccine. Generated by immunoSEQ multiplex PCR, the TCRdb table keeps only in-frame clones and is missing some. The sample has about 260,000 clones; approximately 95% are singletons. The material was peripheral blood, obtained on day 0 of AZD1222 vaccination. Every receptor here comes from an adult in good health.

The V call is TRBV9, the J call TRBJ2-1; D is unclear. The CDR3 has 16 amino acids. V was clipped by 0 bases and J by 0 bases, with 10 bases between them. The germline V gene encodes CDR1 SGDLS and CDR2 YYNGEE. As DNA, the CDR3 is TGTGCCAGCAGCGTAGGCGATCGGCTCTCCTACAATGAGCAGTTCTTC. It codes for CASSVGDRLSYNEQFF.

CDR3 bases: TGTGCCAGCAGACAAAGCGGGAGGGTCGGCAATGAGCAGTTCTTC. Translating gives CASRQSGRVGNEQFF. J is TRBJ2-1 and V is TRBV14; 10 bases align to TRBD2. The trim removed 6 bases at V and 6 bases at J, leaving 8 bases unmatched. Germline lookup yields CDR1 SGHDN and CDR2 FVKESK. The CDR3 contains 15 residues. Based on the CDR3 plus reference TRBV14 and TRBJ2-1, the full variable domain is EAGVTQFPSHSVIEKGQTVTLRCDPISGHDNLYWYRRVMGKEIKFLLHFVKESKQDESGMPNNRFLAERTGGTYSTLKVQPAELEDSGVYFCASRQSGRVGNEQFFGPGTRLTVL.

This clone was counted a few times. This CDR3 reads CASSLGDRGTVQYF. For the CDR3, the DNA is TGCGCCAGCAGCTTGGGGGACAGGGGGACGGTGCAGTACTTC. This chain uses TRBV5-1 with TRBJ2-7; 11 bases fit TRBD1. The CDR3 runs to 14 residues. J lost 9 bases, V lost 0 bases, and 5 bases had no gene match. Germline lookup yields CDR1 SGHRS and CDR2 YFSETQ.

This chain uses TRBV5-1 with TRBJ1-1; TRBD1 aligns across 7 bases. The V gene end was trimmed by 4 bases and the J gene end by 8 bases; junction bases not matched to a gene: 5. CDR3 size: 12 residues. Germline assignment: CDR1 SGHRS and CDR2 YFSETQ. The CDR3 nucleotides are TGCGCCAGCAGCCGGACAGGCTTCGAAGCTTTCTTT. Translated, it gives CASSRTGFEAFF.

The rearrangement links TRBV3-1 (or the pseudogene TRBV3-2) to TRBJ1-1, with D possibly TRBD1 on 5 matching bases. The CDR3 is 13 amino acids. V dropped 4 bases and J dropped 4 bases, with 10 bases sitting between them. Germline CDR1 and CDR2: LGHDT and YNNKEL (reference sequence). The CDR3 loop reads CASSLGGGTEAFF. The CDR3 DNA reads as TGTGCCAGCAGCCTTGGGGGGGGCACTGAAGCTTTCTTT.

V gene TRBV4-3 combines with J gene TRBJ1-2; maybe TRBD1 (6 bases). V lost 4 bases and J lost 7, with 13 bases in between. This CDR3 spans 13 amino acids. Germline values: CDR1 LGHNA, CDR2 YSLEER. The chain's CDR3 is CASSPGQSSGYTF. The CDR3 nucleotides read TGCGCCAGCAGCCCGGGACAAAGTAGTGGCTACACCTTC.

The rearrangement links TRBV15 to TRBJ1-2; D remains ambiguous. Trimming cost V 0 bases and J 6 bases, with 8 bases left between them. Germline V gene lookup returns CDR1 LNHNV and CDR2 YYDKDF (reference sequence). The CDR3 length is 13 residues. The CDR3 sequence is CATSRDKKDGYTF. The CDR3 nucleotides read TGTGCCACCAGCAGAGATAAAAAGGATGGCTACACCTTC.

In its sample, this clone was seen once. The chain combines TRBV3-1 (or the pseudogene TRBV3-2) with TRBJ2-2; D is unclear. The CDR3 is 11 residues long. Germline loops: CDR1 LGHDT, CDR2 YNNKEL (reference sequence). Between the trimmed V and J ends, which lost 5 bases and 6 bases, there was a span of 4 bases. The DNA for the CDR3 is TGTGCCAGCAGCGGACCCGGGGAGCTGTTTTTT. Translating gives CASSGPGELFF.

V and J are TRBV7-6 and TRBJ2-5; 14 bases agree with TRBD2. The V gene end was trimmed by 0 bases and the J gene end by 4 bases; junction bases not matched to a gene: 4. Germline lookup yields CDR1 SGHVS and CDR2 FNYEAQ. The CDR3 is made up of 17 amino acids. In DNA form, the CDR3 reads TGTGCCAGCAGCTTAGCGGGGACTAGCGGGGGTGGAGAGACCCAGTACTTC. Translation: CASSLAGTSGGGETQYF.

This chain uses TRBV29-1 with TRBJ2-4; the D gene is possibly TRBD1 (6 bases). Per the germline V gene, CDR1 is SQVTM and CDR2 is ANQGSEA. This CDR3 is built from 11 residues. V was trimmed by 6 bases and J by 12 bases, leaving 15 bases between them. The CDR3 DNA reads TGCAGCGTCATGGACAGTTCTCCTCAGTACTTC. Translation gives CSVMDSSPQYF. The whole variable domain, filled in from reference TRBV29-1 and TRBJ2-4, reads SAVISQKPSRDICQRGTSLTIQCQVDSQVTMMFWYRQQPGQSLTLIATANQGSEATYESGFVIDKFPISRPNLTFSTLTVSNMSPEDSSIYLCSVMDSSPQYFGAGTRLSVL.

This rearrangement joins TRBV7-3 to TRBJ2-4; a possible D gene is TRBD1 (6 bases). CDR3 length: 15 residues. Between the trimmed V and J ends, which lost 6 bases and 2 bases, there was a span of 14 bases. Germline CDR1 is SGHTA and CDR2 is FQGTGA. CDR3: CASSSRGGSKNIQYF. The DNA for the CDR3 is TGTGCCAGCAGTTCCAGGGGTGGGTCCAAAAACATTCAGTACTTC. Based on the CDR3 plus reference TRBV7-3 and TRBJ2-4, the full variable domain is GAGVSQTPSNKVTEKGKYVELRCDPISGHTALYWYRQSLGQGPEFLIYFQGTGAADDSGLPNDRFFAVRPEGSVSTLKIQRTERGDSAVYLCASSSRGGSKNIQYFGAGTRLSVL.

V is TRBV6-6 and J is TRBJ1-1; D is uncertain. This CDR3 spans 13 amino acids. Germline-derived CDR1 and CDR2 are MNHNY and SVGAGI (reference sequence). V was cut by 2 bases and J by 3 bases, with 7 bases left in between. DNA of the CDR3: TGTGCCAGCAGTTACCAAAGGGACACTGAAGCTTTCTTT. This translates into CASSYQRDTEAFF.

V usage is TRBV7-9 and J usage is TRBJ2-7, with TRBD2 as a possible D gene (6 bases). There are 18 residues in the CDR3. Germline CDR1 reads SEHNR; CDR2 reads FQNEAQ (reference sequence). Trimming shortened V by 5 bases and J by 0 bases, and 23 bases separated the two germline ends. The CDR3 here is CASSRRGTGRAGSYEQYF. The DNA of the CDR3 is TGTGCCAGCAGCCGCCGGGGGACGGGCCGGGCGGGCTCCTACGAGCAGTACTTC. Full variable domain (outside the CDR3, taken from reference TRBV7-9 and TRBJ2-7): DTGVSQNPRHKITKRGQNVTFRCDPISEHNRLYWYRQTLGQGPEFLTYFQNEAQLEKSRLLSDRFSAERPKGSFSTLEIQRTEQGDSAMYLCASSRRGTGRAGSYEQYFGPGTRLTVT.

Points on this clone: Other DNA sequences in this specimen translate into the identical CDR3. V and J are TRBV5-4 and TRBJ2-1, with TRBD2 matching 7 bases. Trimming cost V 0 bases and J 3 bases; bases outside gene matches: 3. Looked up from germline, CDR1 is SGHNT and CDR2 is YYREEE (reference sequence). The CDR3 has 15 residues. The CDR3 protein is CASSLGASGYNEQFF. The CDR3 bases are TGTGCCAGCAGCTTGGGGGCTAGCGGCTACAATGAGCAGTTCTTC.

This clone was observed a single time. The genes are TRBV30 and TRBJ1-2; 10 bases agree with TRBD1. CDR3 length equals 13 residues. V gave up 4 bases and J gave up 5 bases; unmatched junction bases: 4. Germline V lookup: CDR1 GTSNPN, CDR2 SVGIG (reference sequence). CDR3 nucleotide sequence: TGTGCCTGGAATTGGGACAGGGGTTATGGCTACACCTTC. Encoded protein: CAWNWDRGYGYTF.

The chain uses TRBV11-1 and TRBJ1-2, with a possible D match to TRBD1 (6 bases). The CDR3 runs 12 residues. In germline, CDR1 is SGHAT, CDR2 FQDESV (reference sequence). V was pared by 4 bases and J by 6 bases, with 9 bases between. CDR3 amino acids: CASSWSGDGYTF. The CDR3 coding sequence is TGTGCCAGCAGCTGGTCAGGGGATGGCTACACCTTC.

The genes are TRBV5-6 and TRBJ2-1; D is uncertain. V lost 1 base, J lost 7 bases, and 6 bases lay in between. CDR1 SGHDT and CDR2 YYEEEE come from the germline V gene. The CDR3 sequence is 12 residues long. CDR3 DNA: TGTGCCAGCAGCTTGTGGGTGAATGAGCAGTTCTTC. It yields the protein CASSLWVNEQFF.

The chain carries TRBV7-3 and TRBJ2-7, with unresolved D. The CDR3 has 14 amino acids. Between the trimmed V and J ends, which lost 6 bases and 2 bases, there was a span of 14 bases. Germline CDR1 is SGHTA and CDR2 is FQGTGA. The CDR3, as DNA: TGTGCCAGCAGTTCTTTTGAGGAGCCCTACGAGCAGTACTTC. Its translation is CASSSFEEPYEQYF.

The chain recombines TRBV5-1 with TRBJ2-2; D ambiguous. V was cut by 7 bases and J by 2 bases, with 12 bases left in between. CDR3 length: 14 residues. Germline CDR1 and CDR2: SGHRS and YFSETQ. CDR3 in amino acids: CASAAVQNTGELFF. DNA of the CDR3: TGCGCCAGCGCCGCGGTACAAAACACCGGGGAGCTGTTTTTT.

The chain uses TRBV21-1 and TRBJ2-7; the table's TRBD2 call for D was not verified on the DNA. TRBV21-1 is flagged as a pseudogene. The length of the CDR3 is 19 residues. Here the CDR3 reads CASSKGKKLAGDSPYEQYF. In DNA, the CDR3 is TGTGCCAGCAGCAAAGGAAAGAAACTAGCGGGTGACTCTCCCTACGAGCAGTACTTC.

This rearrangement joins TRBV3-1 (or the pseudogene TRBV3-2) to TRBJ1-1; D call uncertain. Germline V lookup: CDR1 LGHDT, CDR2 YNNKEL (reference sequence). V was pared by 0 bases and J by 3 bases, with 14 bases between. The CDR3 extends over 16 amino acids. The CDR3 nucleotides read TGTGCCAGCAGCCAAGATTTAGGCCCCTGGGACACTGAAGCTTTCTTT. Translated, it gives CASSQDLGPWDTEAFF.

The V and J genes are TRBV19 and TRBJ2-5; D gene ambiguous. V gave up 7 bases and J gave up 1 base, with 16 bases separating them. The germline V gene encodes CDR1 LNHDA and CDR2 SQIVND (reference sequence). The CDR3 has 15 residues. The CDR3 DNA reads TGTGCCAGTACCCGACGCGGCCAGGTCCAAGAGACCCAGTACTTC. Amino acid sequence: CASTRRGQVQETQYF.

J is TRBJ1-1 and V is TRBV7-2, with a tentative D call TRBD1 (6 bases). The germline gives CDR1 SGHTA, CDR2 FQGNSA. The CDR3 is 15 amino acids. V was trimmed by 5 bases and J by 5 bases, leaving 18 bases between them. The CDR3 protein is CASSPLWRGPTEAFF. As DNA, the CDR3 is TGTGCCAGCAGCCCCCTTTGGCGGGGGCCTACTGAAGCTTTCTTT.

The V and J genes are TRBV28 and TRBJ1-3, with a possible D match to TRBD1 (6 bases). The CDR3 loop spans 16 amino acids. Trimming cost V 6 bases and J 0 bases, with 15 bases left between them. Germline CDR1 MDHEN, CDR2 SYDVKM. The CDR3 region is CASSLTGSRSGNTIYF. The CDR3 DNA is TGTGCCAGCAGCCTGACAGGTTCTCGCTCTGGAAACACCATATATTTT. The whole variable domain, filled in from reference TRBV28 and TRBJ1-3, reads DVKVTQSSRYLVKRTGEKVFLECVQDMDHENMFWYRQDPGLGLRLIYFSYDVKMKEKGDIPEGYSVSREKKERFSLILESASTNQTSMYLCASSLTGSRSGNTIYFGEGSWLTVV.

The rearrangement uses TRBV11-2 and TRBJ2-7; TRBD1 matches at 8 bases. The germline V gene encodes CDR1 SGHAT and CDR2 FQNNGV. V shed 5 bases, J shed 1 base, and the junction held 7 bases outside the gene matches. The CDR3 runs to 15 residues. The CDR3 region is CASSLRTGNSYEQYF. The CDR3 coding sequence is TGTGCCAGCAGCCTCCGGACAGGGAATTCCTACGAGCAGTACTTC.

DNA for the CDR3: TGTGCCAGCAGCCTCGGGGGGGGCGGCACCGGGGAGCTGTTTTTT. Amino acids: CASSLGGGGTGELFF. The chain employs TRBV9 and TRBJ2-2; TRBD2 matches at 8 bases. The CDR3 has 15 amino acids. CDR1 and CDR2 from the germline V gene are SGDLS and YYNGEE. The ends lost 4 bases at V and 4 bases at J; junction bases unmatched: 6.

The CDR3 nucleotides read TGTGCCAGTCGTAGGGACCCTCATGAGCAGTTCTTC. Translation: CASRRDPHEQFF. V and J are TRBV7-9 and TRBJ2-1, with D perhaps matching TRBD1 or TRBD2 (5 bases each). CDR3 size: 12 residues. V was trimmed by 9 bases and J by 8 bases, leaving 14 bases between them. Germline CDR1 reads SEHNR; CDR2 reads FQNEAQ (reference sequence).